Listed here are 15 T cell receptor beta chains from one sample, sequenced in a study of breast tumors, draining lymph nodes, adjacent tissues. Breast cancer patients provided tissue from their axillary draining lymph nodes. From the multiplex PCR reads, TCRdb called clonotypes with MiXCR, one entry per CDR3 protein. The sample contains 85,000 to 130,000 distinct CDR3 sequences, 21% of which appear only once. Sequences were obtained from axillary lymph node tissue. The receptors were sampled from a female donor with breast cancer. Some clones in this sample may be carry-over from other donors' samples.

This clonotype was detected many times. CDR3 region: CSAIQSRNQPQHF. In nucleotides, the CDR3 is TGCAGTGCTATACAAAGTCGAAATCAGCCCCAGCATTTT. The chain employs TRBV20-1 and TRBJ1-5; no reliable D call. Germline V lookup: CDR1 DFQATT, CDR2 SNEGSKA (reference sequence). Trimming left V 4 bases short and J 4 bases short, with 11 bases between. The CDR3 spans 13 residues.

This clonotype was detected many times. The chain uses TRBV6-1 and TRBJ2-3, with D perhaps TRBD2 (5 bases). From germline, CDR1 is MNHNS and CDR2 SASEGT. V was cut by 3 bases and J by 4 bases, with 14 bases left in between. There are 15 residues in the CDR3. The CDR3 region is CASSDRGRIADTQYF. CDR3 in DNA: TGTGCCAGCAGTGATCGGGGTAGAATCGCAGATACGCAGTATTTT.

This clonotype has a handful of counts. The CDR3: CASSKRLAGDYEQYF. Here the CDR3 DNA reads TGTGCCAGCTCAAAAAGACTAGCGGGGGACTACGAGCAGTACTTC. The chain has TRBV18 and TRBJ2-7; 12 bases match TRBD2. CDR1 is KGHSH, CDR2 LQKENI, per germline. V lost 5 bases, J lost 3 bases, and 5 bases stayed unmatched. The CDR3 sequence is 15 residues long.

This clonotype was found many times. The chain is built from TRBV5-1 and TRBJ2-2; 11 nucleotides agree with TRBD1. Germline assignment: CDR1 SGHRS and CDR2 YFSETQ. The V and J ends lost 5 bases and 4 bases, in that order; junction bases with no gene match: 10. The CDR3 is 17 amino acids. CDR3 region: CASRPIAGTGGTGELFF. The CDR3 DNA is TGCGCCAGCAGGCCGATTGCCGGGACAGGGGGCACCGGGGAGCTGTTTTTT.

This clonotype was seen repeatedly, ten times or more. The chain couples TRBV4-1 to TRBJ1-6; D gene unclear. This CDR3 region has 15 residues. Germline assignment: CDR1 MGHRA and CDR2 YSYEKL. V was pared by 2 bases and J by 0 bases, with 5 bases between. In DNA, the CDR3 is TGCGCCAGCAGCCAAACTAGCTCCTATAATTCACCCCTCCACTTT. This gives the protein CASSQTSSYNSPLHF.

This clonotype was seen at least ten times. The chain carries TRBV6-4 and TRBJ2-2; 7 positions agree with TRBD2. The CDR3 spans 14 residues. J was trimmed by 6 bases and V by 4 bases; bases with no gene match: 5. The germline V gene has CDR1 MRHNA and CDR2 SNTAGT. CDR3: CASSVASGSGELFF. CDR3 bases: TGTGCCAGCAGTGTGGCTAGCGGATCCGGGGAGCTGTTTTTT.

There are many counts of this clonotype. The V gene is TRBV5-1, the J gene TRBJ2-1; 10 bases are a match to TRBD2. From germline, CDR1 is SGHRS and CDR2 YFSETQ. The CDR3 has 14 amino acids. The V and J ends lost 4 bases and 5 bases, in that order; junction bases with no gene match: 3. CDR3 DNA sequence: TGCGCCAGCAGCCATAGCGGGAGGAACAATGAGCAGTTCTTC. Translating it yields CASSHSGRNNEQFF.

There are many counts of this clonotype. The CDR3 nucleotides read TGTGCCAGCAGTTTAGGGTCAGGTTACAATGAGCAGTTCTTC. As protein: CASSLGSGYNEQFF. The chain links TRBV12-3 or TRBV12-4 to TRBJ2-1; D uncertain. This CDR3 comprises 14 residues. The V end lost 1 base, the J end lost 4 bases, and 8 bases lay between the germline ends.

In this sample, this clonotype turned up a few times. This chain links TRBV18 with TRBJ1-2, with D unresolved. The germline V gene has CDR1 KGHSH and CDR2 LQKENI. The CDR3 is 13 residues long. V was shortened by 3 bases and J by 4 bases, with 9 bases between the two germline ends. The DNA of the CDR3 is TGTGCCAGCTCACCTAACGACGGCTATGGCTACACCTTC. Amino acids: CASSPNDGYGYTF.

This clonotype was picked up many times. The chain couples TRBV7-8 to TRBJ2-2, with 7 bases matching TRBD2. Germline CDR1 reads SGHVS; CDR2 reads FQNEAQ. The CDR3 is 14 amino acids. V shed 5 bases and J 2 bases; nucleotides not matched to a gene: 2. The chain's CDR3 is CASSKGLNTGELFF. CDR3 bases: TGTGCCAGCAGCAAGGGACTAAACACCGGGGAGCTGTTTTTT.

As for this clonotype: A read error may be the cause here, since a much bigger clone is one base away. The chain employs TRBV5-4 and TRBJ2-1, with a weak D call TRBD2 (5 bases). CDR3 length equals 16 residues. Germline V gives CDR1 SGHNT, CDR2 YYREEE (reference sequence). V was clipped by 0 bases and J by 0 bases, with 10 bases between them. CDR3 in amino acids: CASSLGLQSSYNEQFF. Here the CDR3 DNA reads TGTGCCAGCAGCTTGGGACTACAGAGCTCCTACAATGAGCAGTTCTTC. The whole variable domain, remainder taken from reference TRBV5-4 and TRBJ2-1, is ETGVTQSPTHLIKTRGQQVTLRCSSQSGHNTVSWYQQALGQGPQFIFQYYREEENGRGNFPPRFSGLQFPNYSSELNVNALELDDSALYLCASSLGLQSSYNEQFFGPGTRLTVL.

This clonotype showed up many times. The rearrangement joins TRBV9 to TRBJ2-6; D unclear. The V and J ends lost 3 bases and 12 bases respectively, with 22 bases between them. Germline V gene lookup returns CDR1 SGDLS and CDR2 YYNGEE. The CDR3 contains 16 residues. The CDR3 DNA reads as TGTGCCAGCAGCGCCACCGGTAAGGGCGGAGCCTCCGTCCTGACTTTC. It specifies CASSATGKGGASVLTF.

This clonotype was picked up many times. This rearrangement joins TRBV15 to TRBJ2-7, with no clear D. The CDR3 totals 14 residues. Trimming shortened V by 0 bases and J by 0 bases, and 6 bases separated the two germline ends. Germline CDR1 LNHNV, CDR2 YYDKDF (reference sequence). The CDR3 sequence: CATSRDGRSYEQYF. The CDR3 DNA reads TGTGCCACCAGCAGAGATGGCCGCTCCTACGAGCAGTACTTC.

This clonotype has a single count. This sequence joins TRBV20-1 and TRBJ2-7; perhaps TRBD1 as D (5 bases). CDR3 length: 15 residues. Looked up from germline, CDR1 is DFQATT and CDR2 is SNEGSKA (reference sequence). Trimming took off 0 bases at V and 3 bases at J, with 15 bases between the two ends. The CDR3 DNA reads TGCAGTGCTAGAGATCAGCGACCAGGACACTACGAGCAGTACTTC. Protein: CSARDQRPGHYEQYF.

In its sample, this clonotype was seen many times. The rearrangement uses TRBV5-1 and TRBJ2-7; perhaps TRBD2 as D (5 bases). CDR3 length: 13 amino acids. V shed 4 bases and J shed 3 bases, with 11 bases lying between them. Germline CDR1 and CDR2: SGHRS and YFSETQ. The CDR3 loop reads CASSKGRDYEQYF. Here the CDR3 DNA reads TGCGCCAGCAGCAAAGGACGGGACTACGAGCAGTACTTC.